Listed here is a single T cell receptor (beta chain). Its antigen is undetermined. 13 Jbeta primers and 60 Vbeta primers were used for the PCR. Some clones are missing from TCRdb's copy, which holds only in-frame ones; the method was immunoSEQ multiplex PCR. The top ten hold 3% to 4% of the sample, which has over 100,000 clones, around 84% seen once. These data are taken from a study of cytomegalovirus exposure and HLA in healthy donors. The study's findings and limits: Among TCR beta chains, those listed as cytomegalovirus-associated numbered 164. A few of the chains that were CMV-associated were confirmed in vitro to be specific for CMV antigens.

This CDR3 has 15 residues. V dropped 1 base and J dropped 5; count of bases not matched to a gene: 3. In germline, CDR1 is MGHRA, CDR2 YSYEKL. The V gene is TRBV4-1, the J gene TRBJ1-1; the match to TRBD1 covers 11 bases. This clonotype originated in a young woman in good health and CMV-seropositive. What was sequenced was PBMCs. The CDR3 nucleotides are TGCGCCAGCAGCCAAGCGGACAGGGGGCGGACTGAAGCTTTCTTT. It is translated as CASSQADRGRTEAFF.